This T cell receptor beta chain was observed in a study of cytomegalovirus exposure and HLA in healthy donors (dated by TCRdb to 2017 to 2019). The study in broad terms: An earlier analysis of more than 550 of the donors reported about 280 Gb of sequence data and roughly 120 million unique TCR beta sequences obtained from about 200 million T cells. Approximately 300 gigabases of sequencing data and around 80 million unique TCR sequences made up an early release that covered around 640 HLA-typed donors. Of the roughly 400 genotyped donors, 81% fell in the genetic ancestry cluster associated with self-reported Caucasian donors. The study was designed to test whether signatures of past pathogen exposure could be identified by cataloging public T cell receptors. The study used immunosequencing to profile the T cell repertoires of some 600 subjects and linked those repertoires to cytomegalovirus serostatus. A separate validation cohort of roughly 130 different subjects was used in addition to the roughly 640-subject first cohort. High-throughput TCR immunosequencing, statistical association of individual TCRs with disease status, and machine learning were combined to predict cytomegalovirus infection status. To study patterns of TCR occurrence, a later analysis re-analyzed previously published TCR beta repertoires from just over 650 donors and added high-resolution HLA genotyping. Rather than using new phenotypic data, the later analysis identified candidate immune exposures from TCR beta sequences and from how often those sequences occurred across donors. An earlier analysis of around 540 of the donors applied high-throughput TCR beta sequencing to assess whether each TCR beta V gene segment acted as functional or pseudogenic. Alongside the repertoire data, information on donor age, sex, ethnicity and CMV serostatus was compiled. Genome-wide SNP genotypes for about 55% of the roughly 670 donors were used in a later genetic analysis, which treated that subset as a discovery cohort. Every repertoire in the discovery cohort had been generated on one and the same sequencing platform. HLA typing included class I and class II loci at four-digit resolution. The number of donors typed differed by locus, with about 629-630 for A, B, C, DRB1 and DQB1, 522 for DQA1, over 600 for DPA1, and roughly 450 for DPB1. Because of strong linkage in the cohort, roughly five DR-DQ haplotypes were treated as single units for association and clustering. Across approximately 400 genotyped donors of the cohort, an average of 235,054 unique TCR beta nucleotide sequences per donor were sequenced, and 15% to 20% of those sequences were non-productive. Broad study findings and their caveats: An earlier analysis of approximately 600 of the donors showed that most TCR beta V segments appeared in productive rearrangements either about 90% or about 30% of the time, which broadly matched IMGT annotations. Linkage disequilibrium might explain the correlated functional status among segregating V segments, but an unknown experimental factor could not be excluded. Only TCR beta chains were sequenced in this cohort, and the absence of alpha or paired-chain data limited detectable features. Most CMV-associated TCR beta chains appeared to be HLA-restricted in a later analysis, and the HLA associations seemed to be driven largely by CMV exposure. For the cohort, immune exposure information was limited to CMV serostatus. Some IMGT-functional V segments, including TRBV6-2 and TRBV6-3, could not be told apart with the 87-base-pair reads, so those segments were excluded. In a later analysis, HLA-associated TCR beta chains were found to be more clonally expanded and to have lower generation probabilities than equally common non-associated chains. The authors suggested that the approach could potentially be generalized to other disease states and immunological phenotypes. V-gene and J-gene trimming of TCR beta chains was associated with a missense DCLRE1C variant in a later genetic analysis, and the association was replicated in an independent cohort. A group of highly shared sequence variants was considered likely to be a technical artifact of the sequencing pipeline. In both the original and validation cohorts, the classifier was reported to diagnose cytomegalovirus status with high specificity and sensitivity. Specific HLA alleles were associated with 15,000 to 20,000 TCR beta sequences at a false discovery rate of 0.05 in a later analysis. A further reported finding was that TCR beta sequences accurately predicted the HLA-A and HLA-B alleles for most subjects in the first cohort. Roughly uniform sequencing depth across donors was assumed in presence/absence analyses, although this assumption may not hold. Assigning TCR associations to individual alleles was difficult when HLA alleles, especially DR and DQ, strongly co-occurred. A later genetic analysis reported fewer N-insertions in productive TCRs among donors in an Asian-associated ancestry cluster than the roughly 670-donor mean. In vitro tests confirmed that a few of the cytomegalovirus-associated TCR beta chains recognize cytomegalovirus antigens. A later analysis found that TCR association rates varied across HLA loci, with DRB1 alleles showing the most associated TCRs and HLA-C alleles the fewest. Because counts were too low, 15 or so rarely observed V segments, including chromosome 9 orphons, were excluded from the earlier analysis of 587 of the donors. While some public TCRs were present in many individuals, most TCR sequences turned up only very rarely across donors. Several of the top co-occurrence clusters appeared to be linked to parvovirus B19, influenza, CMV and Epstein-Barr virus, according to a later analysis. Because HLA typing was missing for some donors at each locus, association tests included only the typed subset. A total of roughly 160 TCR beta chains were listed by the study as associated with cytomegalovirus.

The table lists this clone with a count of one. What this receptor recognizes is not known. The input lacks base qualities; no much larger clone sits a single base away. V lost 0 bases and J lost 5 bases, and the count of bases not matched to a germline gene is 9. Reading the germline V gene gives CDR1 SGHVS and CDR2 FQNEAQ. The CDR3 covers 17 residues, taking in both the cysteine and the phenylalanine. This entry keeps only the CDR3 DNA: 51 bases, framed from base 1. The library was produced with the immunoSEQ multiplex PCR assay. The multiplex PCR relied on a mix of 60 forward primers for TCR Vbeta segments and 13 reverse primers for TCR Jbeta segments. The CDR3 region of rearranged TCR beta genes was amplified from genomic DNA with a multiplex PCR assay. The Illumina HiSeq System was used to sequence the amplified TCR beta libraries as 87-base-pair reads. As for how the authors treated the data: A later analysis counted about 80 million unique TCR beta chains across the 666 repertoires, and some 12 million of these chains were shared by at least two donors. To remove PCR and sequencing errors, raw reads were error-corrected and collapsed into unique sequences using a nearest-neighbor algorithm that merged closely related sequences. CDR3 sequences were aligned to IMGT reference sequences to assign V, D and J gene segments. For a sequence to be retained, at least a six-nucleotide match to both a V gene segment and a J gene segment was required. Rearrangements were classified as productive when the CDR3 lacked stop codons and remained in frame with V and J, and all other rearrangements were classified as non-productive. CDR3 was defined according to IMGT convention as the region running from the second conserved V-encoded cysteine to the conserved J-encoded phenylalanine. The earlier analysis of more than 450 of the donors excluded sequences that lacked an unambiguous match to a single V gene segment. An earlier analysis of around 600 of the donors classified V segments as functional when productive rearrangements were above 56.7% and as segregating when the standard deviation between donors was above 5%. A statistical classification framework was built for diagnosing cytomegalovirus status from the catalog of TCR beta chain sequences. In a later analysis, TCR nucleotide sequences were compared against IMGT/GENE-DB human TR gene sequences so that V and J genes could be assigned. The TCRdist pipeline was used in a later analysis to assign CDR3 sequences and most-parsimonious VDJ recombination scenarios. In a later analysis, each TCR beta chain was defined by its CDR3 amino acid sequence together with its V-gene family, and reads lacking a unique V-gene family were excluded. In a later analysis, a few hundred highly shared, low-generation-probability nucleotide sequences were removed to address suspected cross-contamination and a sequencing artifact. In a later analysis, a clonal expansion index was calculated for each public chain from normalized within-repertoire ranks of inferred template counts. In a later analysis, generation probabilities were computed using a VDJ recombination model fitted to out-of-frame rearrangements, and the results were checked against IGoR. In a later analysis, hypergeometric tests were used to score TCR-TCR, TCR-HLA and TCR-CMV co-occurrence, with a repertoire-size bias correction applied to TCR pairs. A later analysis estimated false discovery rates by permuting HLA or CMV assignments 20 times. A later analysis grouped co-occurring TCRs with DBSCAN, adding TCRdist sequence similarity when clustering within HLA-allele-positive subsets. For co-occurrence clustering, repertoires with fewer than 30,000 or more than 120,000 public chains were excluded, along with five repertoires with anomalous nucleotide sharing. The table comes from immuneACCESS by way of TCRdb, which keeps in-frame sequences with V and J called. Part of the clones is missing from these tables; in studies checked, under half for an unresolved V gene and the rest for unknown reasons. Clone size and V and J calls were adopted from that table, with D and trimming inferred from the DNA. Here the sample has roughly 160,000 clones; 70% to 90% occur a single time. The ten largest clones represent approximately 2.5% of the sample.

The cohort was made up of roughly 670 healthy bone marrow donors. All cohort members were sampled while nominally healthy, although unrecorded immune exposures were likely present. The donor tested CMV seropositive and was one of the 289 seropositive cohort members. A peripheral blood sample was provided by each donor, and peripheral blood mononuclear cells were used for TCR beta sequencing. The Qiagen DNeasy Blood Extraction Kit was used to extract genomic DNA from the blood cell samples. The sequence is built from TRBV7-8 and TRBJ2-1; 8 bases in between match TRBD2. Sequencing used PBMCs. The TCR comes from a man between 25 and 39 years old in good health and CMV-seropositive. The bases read TGTGCCAGCAGCTTAGCGCGGGGGGTCCGAACGAACAATGAGCAGTTCTTC. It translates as CASSLARGVRTNNEQFF.